One sample yielded the 19 T cell receptor beta chains listed below, sequenced in a study of blood T cell repertoires in COVID-19. Here immunoSEQ multiplex PCR was the method, and the copy in TCRdb shows in-frame clones only, minus some. The data contain 320,000 or so clones, around 90% of them singletons. The sequenced sample was PBMCs or T cells enriched from blood (not recorded which). These receptors were obtained from a man between 25 and 39 years old who had recovered from COVID-19.

This chain connects TRBV5-6 to TRBJ2-2, with 9 nucleotides matching TRBD2. V was clipped by 4 bases and J by 6 bases; unmatched bases: 10. This CDR3 comprises 16 residues. CDR1 is SGHDT, CDR2 YYEEEE, per germline. In nucleotides, the CDR3 is TGTGCCAGCAGCCCCGCGGGGGGGCCGAGGTCCGGGGAGCTGTTTTTT. Its protein is CASSPAGGPRSGELFF.

The count of this clone is one. The rearrangement joins TRBV7-9 to TRBJ1-4; 11 bases agree with TRBD1. After removal of 5 bases from V and 7 bases from J, the junction contained 6 bases not matched to a gene. Germline V lookup: CDR1 SEHNR, CDR2 FQNEAQ (reference sequence). The CDR3 totals 15 residues. The CDR3 here is CASSPGDRGFEKLFF. The CDR3 DNA sequence: TGTGCCAGCAGCCCAGGGGACAGGGGGTTTGAAAAACTGTTTTTT.

This clone was recorded once. J is TRBJ1-5 and V is TRBV19, with 9 bases identical to TRBD1. The germline gives CDR1 LNHDA, CDR2 SQIVND (reference sequence). V shed 5 bases, J shed 2 bases, and the junction held 4 bases outside the gene matches. The CDR3 extends over 15 amino acids. The CDR3 here is CASSVGDRGNQPQHF. In DNA form, the CDR3 reads TGTGCCAGTAGTGTAGGGGACAGGGGCAATCAGCCCCAGCATTTT.

The genes are TRBV10-2 and TRBJ1-5, with 9 bases fitting TRBD1. This CDR3 region has 16 residues. The germline V gene has CDR1 WSHSY and CDR2 SAAADI. The V gene end was trimmed by 2 bases and the J gene end by 3 bases; junction bases not matched to a gene: 5. This chain's CDR3 is CASSEGTGLPNQPQHF. The DNA of the CDR3 is TGCGCCAGCAGTGAGGGGACAGGGCTCCCCAATCAGCCCCAGCATTTT.

The genes are TRBV27 and TRBJ2-1; TRBD1 matches 7 bases. V shed 2 bases, J shed 5 bases, and the junction held 6 bases outside the gene matches. Germline-derived CDR1 and CDR2 are MNHEY and SMNVEV (reference sequence). The CDR3 length is 15 residues. The CDR3 DNA is TGTGCCAGCAGTTTAAGGGGGCAGATCGACAATGAGCAGTTCTTC. It translates to CASSLRGQIDNEQFF.

Details on this clone: This CDR3 is also generated by other DNA sequences in the sample. The chain employs TRBV9 and TRBJ1-3; TRBD1 is a possible D gene (6 bases). Germline V gene data show CDR1 as SGDLS and CDR2 as YYNGEE. The CDR3 contains 15 residues. V lost 3 bases to trimming and J lost 0 bases, with 10 bases between them. DNA of the CDR3: TGTGCCAGCAGCGCACAGGGCGGCTCTGGAAACACCATATATTTT. It specifies CASSAQGGSGNTIYF.

The J gene is TRBJ1-1, the V gene TRBV28, with a possible D match to TRBD1 (5 bases). Germline-derived CDR1 and CDR2 are MDHEN and SYDVKM. This CDR3 has 16 residues. V was trimmed by 7 bases and J by 4 bases, leaving 22 bases between them. CDR3 residues: CASTTPAHSRGTEAFF. The CDR3 nucleotides read TGTGCCAGCACCACTCCGGCCCACTCAAGGGGCACTGAAGCTTTCTTT.

This chain links TRBV7-8 with TRBJ2-5; no firm D call. The CDR3 length is 9 residues. V lost 5 bases, J lost 10 bases, and 5 bases lay in between. The germline gives CDR1 SGHVS, CDR2 FQNEAQ. The CDR3 here is CASSPLQYF. The CDR3 nucleotides read TGTGCCAGCAGCCCCCTCCAGTACTTC.

The CDR3 protein is CASNVGSTYEQYF. As DNA, the CDR3 is TGTGCCAGCAACGTTGGCAGTACCTACGAGCAGTACTTC. The V call is TRBV5-8, the J call TRBJ2-7, with no clear D. Trimming removed 6 bases from V and 2 bases from J, with 12 bases in between. Germline-derived CDR1 and CDR2 are SGHTS and YDEGEE. The CDR3 has 13 residues.

V usage is TRBV5-4 and J usage is TRBJ2-5; tentatively, D is TRBD1 (6 bases). Trimming left V 0 bases short and J 1 base short, with 10 bases between. The CDR3 runs to 15 residues. Germline lookup yields CDR1 SGHNT and CDR2 YYREEE (reference sequence). The CDR3: CASSLGGQFQETQYF. In DNA, the CDR3 is TGTGCCAGCAGCTTGGGGGGACAATTCCAAGAGACCCAGTACTTC.

J is TRBJ2-7 and V is TRBV28; possible D gene TRBD1, 5 bases. The length of the CDR3 is 14 residues. Germline-derived CDR1 and CDR2 are MDHEN and SYDVKM. Trimming removed 3 bases from V and 3 bases from J, with 12 bases in between. The CDR3 DNA reads as TGTGCCAGCAGTTTGGGGCAAAGCGTCTACGAGCAGTACTTC. This translates into CASSLGQSVYEQYF.

This rearrangement joins TRBV5-1 to TRBJ2-1; possible D gene TRBD2, 6 bases. The germline gives CDR1 SGHRS, CDR2 YFSETQ. The CDR3 totals 14 residues. V lost 4 bases and J 6 bases, leaving 14 bases between the germline ends. In DNA form, the CDR3 reads TGCGCCAGCAGCCACGGAGGGTCACCCAATGAGCAGTTCTTC. Translating gives CASSHGGSPNEQFF.

The chain carries TRBV7-9 and TRBJ2-3, with TRBD2 matching 8 bases. V shed 5 bases and J 3 bases; nucleotides not matched to a gene: 7. The CDR3 is 15 amino acids. Per germline, CDR1 SEHNR and CDR2 FQNEAQ (reference sequence). CDR3 sequence reads: CASSLLGLGTDTQYF. The CDR3 DNA reads TGTGCCAGCAGCCTGTTGGGACTAGGAACAGATACGCAGTATTTT.

The chain joins TRBV29-1 to TRBJ1-2; a possible D gene is TRBD1 (5 bases). The CDR3 covers 14 residues. V shed 1 base and J shed 5 bases, with 14 bases lying between them. The germline V gene has CDR1 SQVTM and CDR2 ANQGSEA. The CDR3: CSVEGLWQGYGYTF. The CDR3 DNA reads TGCAGCGTTGAAGGGCTATGGCAGGGTTATGGCTACACCTTC.

V and J are TRBV10-3 and TRBJ2-2; D is perhaps TRBD1 (6 bases). Germline CDR1 is ENHRY and CDR2 is SYGVKD. V was cut by 5 bases and J by 0 bases, with 16 bases left in between. The CDR3 runs 17 residues. CDR3 DNA: TGTGCCATCAGTACCAACCGACAGGTCTCGAACACCGGGGAGCTGTTTTTT. As protein: CAISTNRQVSNTGELFF.

The V gene is TRBV7-9, the J gene TRBJ2-1; maybe TRBD2 (5 bases). From germline, CDR1 is SEHNR and CDR2 FQNEAQ (reference sequence). The CDR3 runs to 15 residues. V was pared by 4 bases and J by 2 bases, with 12 bases between. The DNA of the CDR3 is TGTGCCAGCAGCTCCAGCCTAGCTACCTACAATGAGCAGTTCTTC. Its protein is CASSSSLATYNEQFF.

This clone appeared a few times. The chain carries TRBV27 and TRBJ2-5, with D tentatively TRBD2 (6 bases). The V gene lost 6 bases and the J gene lost 5 bases, with 16 bases spanning the gap. The CDR3 has 14 amino acids. The germline V gene encodes CDR1 MNHEY and CDR2 SMNVEV (reference sequence). The CDR3 nucleotides are TGTGCCAGCAGCTCGGAGGGGTGGTTCGAGACCCAGTACTTC. Translation gives CASSSEGWFETQYF.

This chain uses TRBV27 with TRBJ1-3, with D unresolved. The germline V gene encodes CDR1 MNHEY and CDR2 SMNVEV (reference sequence). The CDR3 is 14 residues long. V was trimmed by 2 bases and J by 0 bases, leaving 5 bases between them. The CDR3 spells CASSLIYSGNTIYF. The CDR3 coding sequence is TGTGCCAGCAGTTTAATTTACTCTGGAAACACCATATATTTT.

The table lists this clone with a count of one. This chain uses TRBV4-1 with TRBJ1-1; 10 positions match TRBD1. Trimming removed 4 bases from V and 4 bases from J; junction bases left unmatched: 9. CDR3 length: 16 amino acids. Germline V gene data show CDR1 as MGHRA and CDR2 as YSYEKL. CDR3 DNA sequence: TGCGCCAGCAGCCCTCGACAGGGGGCAAGGCTCACTGAAGCTTTCTTT. This gives the protein CASSPRQGARLTEAFF.